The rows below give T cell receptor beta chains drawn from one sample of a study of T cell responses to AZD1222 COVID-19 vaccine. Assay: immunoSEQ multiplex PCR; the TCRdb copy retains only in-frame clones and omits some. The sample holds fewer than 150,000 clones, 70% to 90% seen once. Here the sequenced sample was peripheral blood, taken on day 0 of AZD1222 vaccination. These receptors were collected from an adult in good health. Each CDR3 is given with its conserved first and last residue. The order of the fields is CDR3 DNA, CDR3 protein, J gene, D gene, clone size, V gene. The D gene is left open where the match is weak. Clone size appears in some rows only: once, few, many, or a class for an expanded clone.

cdr3_nt: TGTGCCTGGAGTTGGAACACTGAAGCTTTCTTT
cdr3_aa: CAWSWNTEAFF
j_call: TRBJ1-1
d_call: .
clone_size: .
v_call: TRBV30

cdr3_nt: TGTGCCAGCAGCTTAGACGGTAGCGCAACTAATGAAAAACTGTTTTTT
cdr3_aa: CASSLDGSATNEKLFF
j_call: TRBJ1-4
d_call: .
clone_size: .
v_call: TRBV7-2

cdr3_nt: TGTGCCAGCAGCCAGACAGGGGGCGAAGGGGGTGAAAAACTGTTTTTT
cdr3_aa: CASSQTGGEGGEKLFF
j_call: TRBJ1-4
d_call: TRBD1
clone_size: .
v_call: TRBV3-1/TRBV3-2

cdr3_nt: TGTGCCAGCAGCGTAGATGGGGGACAGGGGGCGAGGGAGCAGTACTTC
cdr3_aa: CASSVDGGQGAREQYF
j_call: TRBJ2-7
d_call: TRBD1
clone_size: .
v_call: TRBV9

cdr3_nt: TGTGCCAGCAGTTTACCAGGGAAGGATTCACCCCTCCACTTT
cdr3_aa: CASSLPGKDSPLHF
j_call: TRBJ1-6
d_call: .
clone_size: .
v_call: TRBV27

cdr3_nt: TGTGCCTGGAGTGAGGGACATGCTGAGAACACCATATATTTT
cdr3_aa: CAWSEGHAENTIYF
j_call: TRBJ1-3
d_call: .
clone_size: .
v_call: TRBV30

cdr3_nt: TGCAGCGCAAAGGGACAGGAAAACACTGAAGCTTTCTTT
cdr3_aa: CSAKGQENTEAFF
j_call: TRBJ1-1
d_call: TRBD1
clone_size: once
v_call: TRBV29-1

cdr3_nt: TGTGCCACGGCGGGAGCGTCCACAGATACGCAGTATTTT
cdr3_aa: CATAGASTDTQYF
j_call: TRBJ2-3
d_call: TRBD2
clone_size: once
v_call: TRBV24-1

cdr3_nt: TGTGCCAGCAGTGTACTAGCGGGAGGTTCCAAAAACATTCAGTACTTC
cdr3_aa: CASSVLAGGSKNIQYF
j_call: TRBJ2-4
d_call: TRBD2
clone_size: .
v_call: TRBV2

cdr3_nt: TGTGCCAGCAGTAAGGGGTGGGACACTGAAGCTTTCTTT
cdr3_aa: CASSKGWDTEAFF
j_call: TRBJ1-1
d_call: .
clone_size: .
v_call: TRBV12-3/TRBV12-4

cdr3_nt: TGTGCCAGCAGTTTTGTTGGACAGGAAATGAACACTGAAGCTTTCTTT
cdr3_aa: CASSFVGQEMNTEAFF
j_call: TRBJ1-1
d_call: TRBD1
clone_size: .
v_call: TRBV28

cdr3_nt: TGTGCCAGCAGCCTAGCGGGAGGGCTCCAAGAGACCCAGTACTTC
cdr3_aa: CASSLAGGLQETQYF
j_call: TRBJ2-5
d_call: TRBD2
clone_size: .
v_call: TRBV9

cdr3_nt: TGCGCCAGCAGCCCCGACACAGTTTATGGCTACACCTTC
cdr3_aa: CASSPDTVYGYTF
j_call: TRBJ1-2
d_call: .
clone_size: .
v_call: TRBV4-3

cdr3_nt: TGTGCCAGTAGTATTTATCCGGGAATCACCTACGAGCAGTACTTC
cdr3_aa: CASSIYPGITYEQYF
j_call: TRBJ2-7
d_call: .
clone_size: .
v_call: TRBV19

cdr3_nt: TGTGCCAGCAGCCAAGAGACGGGAGGCACAGATACGCAGTATTTT
cdr3_aa: CASSQETGGTDTQYF
j_call: TRBJ2-3
d_call: .
clone_size: .
v_call: TRBV3-1/TRBV3-2

cdr3_nt: TGTGCCACCACCGGGACTAGCGGGAGGGGCATGGGTGAGCAGTTCTTC
cdr3_aa: CATTGTSGRGMGEQFF
j_call: TRBJ2-1
d_call: TRBD2
clone_size: .
v_call: TRBV19

cdr3_nt: TGTGCCAGCATATCCCCGGGGCAGGGGGATGGCTACACCTTC
cdr3_aa: CASISPGQGDGYTF
j_call: TRBJ1-2
d_call: TRBD1
clone_size: .
v_call: TRBV28

cdr3_nt: TGTGCCATCAGTGAGGGGGGGATCTCCTACGAGCAGTACTTC
cdr3_aa: CAISEGGISYEQYF
j_call: TRBJ2-7
d_call: .
clone_size: .
v_call: TRBV10-3

cdr3_nt: TGTGCCAGCAGTTTGGGGGGATCCTACGAGCAGTACTTC
cdr3_aa: CASSLGGSYEQYF
j_call: TRBJ2-7
d_call: .
clone_size: .
v_call: TRBV27

cdr3_nt: TGTGCCAGCAGCGGACAGGCTGGTAATTCACCCCTCCACTTT
cdr3_aa: CASSGQAGNSPLHF
j_call: TRBJ1-6
d_call: .
clone_size: .
v_call: TRBV9

cdr3_nt: TGTGCCAGCAGCCCGCCCGCAGGCTCCTCTGGGGCCAACGTCCTGACTTTC
cdr3_aa: CASSPPAGSSGANVLTF
j_call: TRBJ2-6
d_call: .
clone_size: .
v_call: TRBV7-9

cdr3_nt: TGTGCCAGCAGCTTCCAAGGGTGGTACATTGGAAGCAATCAGCCCCAGCATTTT
cdr3_aa: CASSFQGWYIGSNQPQHF
j_call: TRBJ1-5
d_call: .
clone_size: .
v_call: TRBV5-6

cdr3_nt: TGTGCCAGCAGCTTGGTGGGCGGGGGTGACACTGAAGCTTTCTTT
cdr3_aa: CASSLVGGGDTEAFF
j_call: TRBJ1-1
d_call: .
clone_size: .
v_call: TRBV5-6

cdr3_nt: TGTGCCAGCAGCTTAAAGCGACTAGCGGGGGGAAGCTCCTACAATGAGCAGTTCTTC
cdr3_aa: CASSLKRLAGGSSYNEQFF
j_call: TRBJ2-1
d_call: TRBD2
clone_size: .
v_call: TRBV7-2

cdr3_nt: TGCGCCAGCAGCCACATAAACCCGGGACAGAAAAACACTGAAGCTTTCTTT
cdr3_aa: CASSHINPGQKNTEAFF
j_call: TRBJ1-1
d_call: TRBD1
clone_size: .
v_call: TRBV4-3

cdr3_nt: TGTGCCAGCAGCCAAGAAGTGGAGCGGGACGATGAGCAGTTCTTC
cdr3_aa: CASSQEVERDDEQFF
j_call: TRBJ2-1
d_call: TRBD2
clone_size: .
v_call: TRBV3-1/TRBV3-2

cdr3_nt: TGTGCCAGCAGCGCAGACAGGGGGCCTAACACTGAAGCTTTCTTT
cdr3_aa: CASSADRGPNTEAFF
j_call: TRBJ1-1
d_call: TRBD1
clone_size: .
v_call: TRBV7-2

cdr3_nt: TGCAGCGTTGAATCCGGGGATTTGTTCAATGAGCAGTTCTTC
cdr3_aa: CSVESGDLFNEQFF
j_call: TRBJ2-1
d_call: .
clone_size: .
v_call: TRBV29-1

cdr3_nt: TGTGCCAGCAGCTTAGAATTTAACGAGCAGTACTTC
cdr3_aa: CASSLEFNEQYF
j_call: TRBJ2-7
d_call: .
clone_size: .
v_call: TRBV7-9

cdr3_nt: TGTGCCAGCAGCCCCGTAATAGATACGCAGTATTTT
cdr3_aa: CASSPVIDTQYF
j_call: TRBJ2-3
d_call: .
clone_size: .
v_call: TRBV7-8

cdr3_nt: TGCGCCAGCAGCGGGGGCCAAGGCCTAGCCAATGAGCAGTTCTTC
cdr3_aa: CASSGGQGLANEQFF
j_call: TRBJ2-1
d_call: .
clone_size: .
v_call: TRBV5-1

cdr3_nt: TGTGCCTGTACCTCACCCGGGACACAGAGCTCTGGAAACACCATATATTTT
cdr3_aa: CACTSPGTQSSGNTIYF
j_call: TRBJ1-3
d_call: .
clone_size: .
v_call: TRBV30

cdr3_nt: TGTGCCAGCACCCACCCTAGTAGTTGGTACGAGCAGTACTTC
cdr3_aa: CASTHPSSWYEQYF
j_call: TRBJ2-7
d_call: .
clone_size: .
v_call: TRBV5-6

cdr3_nt: TGTGCCAGCAGCTTGACTAGTTCCAATGAGCAGTTCTTC
cdr3_aa: CASSLTSSNEQFF
j_call: TRBJ2-1
d_call: .
clone_size: .
v_call: TRBV5-4

cdr3_nt: TGTGCCGGATCCAAACTAGGGGTGAACACTGAAGCTTTCTTT
cdr3_aa: CAGSKLGVNTEAFF
j_call: TRBJ1-1
d_call: .
clone_size: .
v_call: TRBV6-5

cdr3_nt: TGTGCCAGCAGCGGGCCTGGGGGGAGGGCCAGTGAGACCCAGTACTTC
cdr3_aa: CASSGPGGRASETQYF
j_call: TRBJ2-5
d_call: TRBD2
clone_size: .
v_call: TRBV5-4

cdr3_nt: TGCAGTGCTAGACTAGCGGAGACCCAGTACTTC
cdr3_aa: CSARLAETQYF
j_call: TRBJ2-5
d_call: .
clone_size: .
v_call: TRBV20-1

cdr3_nt: TGTGCCAGCAGCCCCGTAGTGGTAGGCAACTATGGCTACACCTTC
cdr3_aa: CASSPVVVGNYGYTF
j_call: TRBJ1-2
d_call: .
clone_size: .
v_call: TRBV7-6

cdr3_nt: TGTGCCAGCAGCCCCCGGGGAATGTTCGAAGCTTTCTTT
cdr3_aa: CASSPRGMFEAFF
j_call: TRBJ1-1
d_call: .
clone_size: .
v_call: TRBV4-2

cdr3_nt: TGCGCCAGCAGTGACTTGACTAGCGGGAGGGATCCCACCGGGGAGCTGTTTTTT
cdr3_aa: CASSDLTSGRDPTGELFF
j_call: TRBJ2-2
d_call: TRBD2
clone_size: .
v_call: TRBV10-2

cdr3_nt: TGTGCCAGCAGTTTATACGGGGAAGGAGAGGGAAATTCACCCCTCCACTTT
cdr3_aa: CASSLYGEGEGNSPLHF
j_call: TRBJ1-6
d_call: .
clone_size: once
v_call: TRBV28

cdr3_nt: TGTGCCAGCAGTAATACAGGGATCGGAAACACCATATATTTT
cdr3_aa: CASSNTGIGNTIYF
j_call: TRBJ1-3
d_call: .
clone_size: .
v_call: TRBV6-5

cdr3_nt: TGCGCCAGCTACCCGGACAGGGAAGGTTCCGAGCAGTACTTC
cdr3_aa: CASYPDREGSEQYF
j_call: TRBJ2-7
d_call: TRBD1
clone_size: .
v_call: TRBV10-2

cdr3_nt: TGCGCCAGCAGCCCTTCCGCACTAGCGACCGCCTACGAGCAGTACTTC
cdr3_aa: CASSPSALATAYEQYF
j_call: TRBJ2-7
d_call: TRBD2
clone_size: .
v_call: TRBV4-3

cdr3_nt: TGTGCCAGCAGCTTGATCCGGGATAATTCACCCCTCCACTTT
cdr3_aa: CASSLIRDNSPLHF
j_call: TRBJ1-6
d_call: .
clone_size: .
v_call: TRBV7-9